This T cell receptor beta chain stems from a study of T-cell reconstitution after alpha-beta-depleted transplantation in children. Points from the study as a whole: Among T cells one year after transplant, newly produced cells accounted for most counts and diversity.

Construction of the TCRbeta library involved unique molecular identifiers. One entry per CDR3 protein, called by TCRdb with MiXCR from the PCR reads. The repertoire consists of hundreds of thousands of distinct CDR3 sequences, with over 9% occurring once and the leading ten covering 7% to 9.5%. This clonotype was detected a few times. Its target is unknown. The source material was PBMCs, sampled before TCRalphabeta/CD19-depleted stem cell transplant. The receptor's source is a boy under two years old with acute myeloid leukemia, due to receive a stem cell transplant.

Written as DNA, the CDR3 is TGTGCCAGCAGCCTCCCAGGAGATACGCAGTATTTT. This sequence encodes CASSLPGDTQYF. V gene TRBV13 combines with J gene TRBJ2-3, with D hard to call. The CDR3 runs to 12 residues. The germline CDR1 and CDR2 sequences are PRHDT and FYEKMQ (reference sequence). The germline V and J ends were trimmed by 5 bases and 5 bases, with 8 bases remaining between them.